This TCR beta chain was obtained from a study of blood T cell repertoires in COVID-19. Background on the study: The United States, Italy and Spain supplied acute and convalescent COVID-19 samples. PBMCs, B-cell-depleted T cells, or T cells provided the cDNA or gDNA that made up the material.

Sequencing was performed with immunoSEQ multiplex PCR; in TCRdb, only in-frame clones are kept and a portion is missing. The sample contains approximately 500,000 clones, about 89% of which appear only once. Seattle researchers signed up patients amid active infection and tracked them longitudinally. The germline CDR1 and CDR2 sequences are KGHSH and LQKENI. The CDR3 is made up of 18 amino acids. With V trimmed by 4 bases and J by 1 base, 13 bases remained unmatched. This TCR was sampled from a woman aged 45-60 years with COVID-19, enrolled during active disease. The material sequenced was peripheral blood. The chain carries TRBV18 and TRBJ2-5, with 9 bases that match TRBD1. This CDR3 is CASSRDREDFSGQETQYF. In DNA, the CDR3 is TGTGCCAGCTCACGGGACAGGGAAGATTTTTCGGGCCAAGAGACCCAGTACTTC.